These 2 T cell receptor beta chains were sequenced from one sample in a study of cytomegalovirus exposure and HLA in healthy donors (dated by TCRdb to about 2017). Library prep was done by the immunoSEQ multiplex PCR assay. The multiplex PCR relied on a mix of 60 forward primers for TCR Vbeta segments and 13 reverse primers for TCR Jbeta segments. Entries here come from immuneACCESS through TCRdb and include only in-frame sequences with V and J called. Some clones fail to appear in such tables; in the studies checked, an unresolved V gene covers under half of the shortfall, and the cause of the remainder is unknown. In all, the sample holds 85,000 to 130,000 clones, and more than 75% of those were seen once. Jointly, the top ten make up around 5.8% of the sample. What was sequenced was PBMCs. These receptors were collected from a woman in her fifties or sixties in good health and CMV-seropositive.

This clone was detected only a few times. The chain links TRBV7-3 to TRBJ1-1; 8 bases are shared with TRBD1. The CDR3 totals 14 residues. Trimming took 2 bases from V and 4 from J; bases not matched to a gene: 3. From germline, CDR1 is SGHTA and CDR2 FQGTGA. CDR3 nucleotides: TGTGCCAGCAGCTTAGTACAGGGGGGCACTGAAGCTTTCTTT. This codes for CASSLVQGGTEAFF.

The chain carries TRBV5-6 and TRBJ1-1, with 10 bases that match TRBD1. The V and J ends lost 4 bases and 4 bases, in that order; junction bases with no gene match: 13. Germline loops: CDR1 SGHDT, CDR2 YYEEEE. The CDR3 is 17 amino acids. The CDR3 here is CASSGSGTGVRTTEAFF. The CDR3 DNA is TGTGCCAGCAGCGGTTCCGGGACAGGGGTTCGGACCACTGAAGCTTTCTTT.